This entry describes one T cell receptor (beta chain). These data come from a study of blood T cell repertoires in COVID-19. Study summary: Samples came from the United States, Italy and Spain, spanning acute and convalescent COVID-19.

Clones were sequenced by immunoSEQ multiplex PCR, and TCRdb holds only the in-frame ones, with some missing. The table has roughly 150,000 clones, 60% to 85% seen once. The sequence was collected from a man in his 60s with acute or convalescent COVID-19. The source material was peripheral blood.

The CDR3 sequence: CASSKNRERYGSNQPQHF. The CDR3 DNA reads TGTGCCAGCAGTAAGAACAGGGAACGGTATGGGAGCAATCAGCCCCAGCATTTT. J is TRBJ1-5 and V is TRBV6-2 or TRBV6-3, with D tentatively TRBD1 (6 bases). Trimming took off 5 bases at V and 1 base at J, with 21 bases between the two ends. The germline CDR1 and CDR2 sequences are MNHEY and SVGEGT. CDR3 length: 18 amino acids.